This T cell receptor beta chain was observed in a study of early T cells in non-severe SARS-CoV-2 infection. The CDR3 sequence is 14 residues long. V gave up 5 bases and J gave up 5 bases, with 14 bases separating them. Germline-derived CDR1 and CDR2 are KGHDR and SFDVKD. Attached unique molecular identifiers marked individual cDNA molecules. MiXCR was run by TCRdb on the 5' RACE reads, yielding one entry per CDR3 protein. The sample lists 70,000 to 95,000 distinct CDR3 sequences, roughly 14% seen once, with 0.58% in the top ten. This clonotype was recorded many times. The TCR originated in an adult who was a healthcare worker with PCR-confirmed SARS-CoV-2 infection or an uninfected control (not recorded which). The sample comprised whole blood. The rearrangement uses TRBV24-1 and TRBJ1-1; TRBD1 might be the D (5 bases). The CDR3 is CATSGGTGNTEAFF. The CDR3 nucleotides read TGTGCCACCAGTGGTGGGACGGGTAATACTGAAGCTTTCTTT.